A selection of T cell receptor beta chains follows, all from one sample in a study of T cell responses to AZD1222 COVID-19 vaccine. Assay used: immunoSEQ multiplex PCR; TCRdb lists only in-frame clones, some missing. In the table there are about 110,000 clones, under 95% of which are singletons. The specimen comprised peripheral blood, sampled on day 0 of AZD1222 vaccination. The receptors were gathered from an adult in good health. The CDR3 runs from the conserved cysteine through the conserved F or W. D genes are given only for firm matches. Some rows have no size entry. The others give once, few or many, or a class for an expanded clone.

V gene: TRBV3-1/TRBV3-2; D gene: TRBD2; clone size: .; J gene: TRBJ2-2; CDR3 protein: CASSRRLAGDTTGELFF; CDR3 DNA: TGTGCCAGCAGCCGACGACTAGCGGGAGACACCACCGGGGAGCTGTTTTTT
V gene: TRBV20-1; D gene: .; clone size: .; J gene: TRBJ2-7; CDR3 protein: CSASRGSEQYF; CDR3 DNA: TGCAGTGCTAGCCGAGGATCCGAGCAGTACTTC
V gene: TRBV6-2/TRBV6-3; D gene: .; clone size: once; J gene: TRBJ1-1; CDR3 protein: CASSYGGVYTEAFF; CDR3 DNA: TGTGCCAGCAGTTACGGGGGGGTTTACACTGAAGCTTTCTTT
V gene: TRBV3-1/TRBV3-2; D gene: .; clone size: few; J gene: TRBJ2-2; CDR3 protein: CASSQEWRENTGELFF; CDR3 DNA: TGTGCCAGCAGCCAAGAATGGCGGGAGAACACCGGGGAGCTGTTTTTT
V gene: TRBV11-3; D gene: .; clone size: once; J gene: TRBJ2-1; CDR3 protein: CASSLDGGSYNEQFF; CDR3 DNA: TGTGCCAGCAGCTTAGATGGGGGTTCCTACAATGAGCAGTTCTTC
V gene: TRBV7-9; D gene: TRBD1; clone size: once; J gene: TRBJ2-2; CDR3 protein: CASSPKTGDTGELFF; CDR3 DNA: TGTGCCAGCAGCCCCAAGACAGGGGACACCGGGGAGCTGTTTTTT
V gene: TRBV18; D gene: .; clone size: .; J gene: TRBJ1-2; CDR3 protein: CASSPEAAGLYTF; CDR3 DNA: TGTGCCAGCTCACCGGAGGCGGCGGGGCTCTACACCTTC
V gene: TRBV18; D gene: .; clone size: .; J gene: TRBJ1-4; CDR3 protein: CASSPLTDNPTNEKLFF; CDR3 DNA: TGTGCCAGCTCACCACTGACAGATAATCCAACTAATGAAAAACTGTTTTTT
V gene: TRBV11-3; D gene: TRBD1; clone size: .; J gene: TRBJ2-2; CDR3 protein: CASSLDGQVRAGELFF; CDR3 DNA: TGTGCCAGCAGCTTAGATGGACAGGTTCGGGCCGGGGAGCTGTTTTTT
V gene: TRBV25-1; D gene: .; clone size: once; J gene: TRBJ2-7; CDR3 protein: CASSPTGSSYEQYF; CDR3 DNA: TGTGCCAGCAGTCCGACAGGCAGCTCCTACGAGCAGTACTTC
V gene: TRBV25-1; D gene: TRBD1; clone size: .; J gene: TRBJ1-1; CDR3 protein: CASSEGTGAFTEAFF; CDR3 DNA: TGTGCCAGCAGTGAGGGGACAGGGGCGTTCACTGAAGCTTTCTTT
V gene: TRBV11-2; D gene: TRBD2; clone size: .; J gene: TRBJ2-2; CDR3 protein: CASSYEMSGGPTGELFF; CDR3 DNA: TGTGCCAGCAGCTACGAAATGAGCGGGGGGCCCACCGGGGAGCTGTTTTTT
V gene: TRBV27; D gene: .; clone size: .; J gene: TRBJ2-2; CDR3 protein: CASSPWGGELFF; CDR3 DNA: TGTGCCAGCAGCCCCTGGGGCGGGGAGCTGTTTTTT
V gene: TRBV28; D gene: TRBD1; clone size: .; J gene: TRBJ1-5; CDR3 protein: CASSPGQGIQPQHF; CDR3 DNA: TGTGCCAGCAGCCCGGGACAGGGCATTCAGCCCCAGCATTTT
V gene: TRBV7-3; D gene: .; clone size: few; J gene: TRBJ1-1; CDR3 protein: CASSLRGHGTEAFF; CDR3 DNA: TGTGCCAGCAGCTTAAGGGGGCACGGCACTGAAGCTTTCTTT
V gene: TRBV7-6; D gene: .; clone size: .; J gene: TRBJ2-2; CDR3 protein: CASSFTGELFF; CDR3 DNA: TGTGCCAGCAGCTTCACCGGGGAGCTGTTTTTT
V gene: TRBV4-3; D gene: .; clone size: .; J gene: TRBJ2-1; CDR3 protein: CASSQDNGDYNEQFF; CDR3 DNA: TGCGCCAGCAGCCAAGATAACGGGGATTACAATGAGCAGTTCTTC
V gene: TRBV5-6; D gene: .; clone size: .; J gene: TRBJ2-7; CDR3 protein: CASSLGRSYEQYF; CDR3 DNA: TGTGCCAGCAGCTTGGGACGGAGCTACGAGCAGTACTTC
V gene: TRBV24-1; D gene: .; clone size: .; J gene: TRBJ2-2; CDR3 protein: CATSNWNTGELFF; CDR3 DNA: TGTGCCACCAGTAACTGGAACACCGGGGAGCTGTTTTTT
V gene: TRBV5-1; D gene: .; clone size: .; J gene: TRBJ1-4; CDR3 protein: CASSLGQGAIEKLFF; CDR3 DNA: TGCGCCAGCAGCTTGGGGCAGGGAGCTATTGAAAAACTGTTTTTT
V gene: TRBV19; D gene: .; clone size: .; J gene: TRBJ2-7; CDR3 protein: CASSTGTLLYF; CDR3 DNA: TGTGCCAGTAGTACCGGGACACTATTATACTTC
V gene: TRBV24-1; D gene: .; clone size: .; J gene: TRBJ2-5; CDR3 protein: CATSDLGQETQYF; CDR3 DNA: TGTGCCACCAGTGATTTGGGGCAAGAGACCCAGTACTTC
V gene: TRBV9; D gene: TRBD1; clone size: .; J gene: TRBJ1-4; CDR3 protein: CASSVDPGQNEKLFF; CDR3 DNA: TGTGCCAGCAGCGTAGACCCGGGACAGAATGAAAAACTGTTTTTT
V gene: TRBV28; D gene: TRBD1; clone size: .; J gene: TRBJ1-2; CDR3 protein: CASSRGQGHGGHNFYGYTF; CDR3 DNA: TGTGCCAGCAGCCGGGGACAGGGTCACGGGGGCCATAACTTCTATGGCTACACCTTC
V gene: TRBV25-1; D gene: .; clone size: once; J gene: TRBJ2-3; CDR3 protein: CASNTGDTDTQYF; CDR3 DNA: TGTGCCAGCAATACAGGAGACACAGATACGCAGTATTTT
V gene: TRBV30; D gene: .; clone size: .; J gene: TRBJ1-1; CDR3 protein: CAWNRGEGLNTEAFF; CDR3 DNA: TGTGCCTGGAACCGCGGGGAGGGGCTGAACACTGAAGCTTTCTTT
V gene: TRBV2; D gene: TRBD1; clone size: .; J gene: TRBJ2-1; CDR3 protein: CASSEDRGLYNEQFF; CDR3 DNA: TGTGCCAGCAGTGAGGACAGGGGACTCTACAATGAGCAGTTCTTC
V gene: TRBV5-4; D gene: .; clone size: .; J gene: TRBJ2-7; CDR3 protein: CASSREDYEQYF; CDR3 DNA: TGTGCCAGCAGCAGGGAGGACTACGAGCAGTACTTC